This TCR beta chain was recorded in a study of vaccination and CD4 T cells after COVID-19 (dated by TCRdb to between 2021 and 2024). Context from the whole study: Every convalescent patient had a positive nasal swab PCR test for SARS-CoV-2, with mild disease in 9 or 10 patients and severe disease in one. The spike-specific CD4+ TCR repertoire was compared before and after mRNA vaccination in over 9 COVID-19 convalescent patients and a few infection-naive healthy vaccine recipients. Each participant got two doses of either the Pfizer-BioNTech BNT162b2 vaccine (n=8) or the Moderna mRNA-1273 vaccine (n=2). Post-COVID blood samples were collected from convalescent patients a median of around 100 days after diagnosis, with a range of about 35 to 170 days. The convalescent cohort comprised six males and four females, including two Hispanic individuals, seven Caucasians, two Asians and one multiracial person. Overlapping spike peptide pools from SARS-CoV-2 and from the common cold coronaviruses HCoV-NL63, HCoV-OC43 and HCoV-229E were used as culture stimuli. A few convalescent patients were sampled both early after vaccination (day 14) and late after vaccination (days 161 to 241). Post-vaccine blood samples were obtained a median of approximately 74 days after the second vaccine dose, with a range of roughly 14 to 241 days. In control cultures, a CEFX viral epitope pool was used as positive control, an HIV-1 Nef peptide pool was used as negative control, or no peptide was added.

The library was produced with PCR. At the Johns Hopkins FTIC core, DNA from the cultured CD4+ T cells underwent TCR sequencing with the Oncomine TCR Beta short-read assay. The QIAamp micro DNA kit was used to extract genomic DNA from the cultured CD4+ T cells. The Oncomine TCR Beta libraries from cultured CD4+ T cells were pooled using unique dual indexes and then sequenced on an Illumina iSeq 100. On the authors' methods: Non-productive sequences were filtered out, and CDR3s that did not start with C, did not end with F or W, or were shorter than 7 amino acids were discarded. Antigen-specific clonotypes were identified with the MANAFEST web application by comparing peptide-stimulated wells with reference and other culture wells. For a clone to be called positive, the clone needed an FDR below 0.05, an odds ratio above 5, and a productive frequency above 0.1% in at least two of three replicate wells. A clonotype counted as cross-reactive if it showed significant expansion both in the SARS-CoV-2 spike wells and in at least one common cold coronavirus spike condition. Levenshtein distances (stringdist) and unrooted phylogenetic trees (ape) in R version 3.6.1 were used to assess CDR3 homology. Starting from the raw public reads, TCRdb applied fastp trimming at Q25, assembled clones with MiXCR and retained in-frame beta chains. Here each entry gathers all rows of one CDR3 protein and keeps the most common genes and DNA. The authors' filters were not applied to this entry. In this sample the table shows 20,000 to 30,000 distinct CDR3 sequences, about 42% of which occur a single time. The ten largest make up around 4% of the sample.

This clonotype appeared a few times. There is no known antigen for this receptor. It has no much larger one-base neighbor in the sample; base qualities were not kept. Including the terminal cysteine and phenylalanine, the CDR3 comprises 13 residues. Only the CDR3 region is kept as DNA, spanning 39 bases read in frame from base 1. Reading the germline V gene (reference sequence) gives CDR1 DFQATT and CDR2 SNEGSKA. Germline trimming: 5 bases from V, 4 bases from J; junction bases outside gene matches: 2. The time point label of this sample denotes: late sampling 161 to 241 days after vaccination in three convalescent patients. The label giving this sample's treatment or condition can be read as: approximately 11-day PBMC culture with coronavirus spike peptide pools or control peptides (ViraFEST assay). To expand antigen-specific T cells with peptide pools and then pick out the expanded clonotypes through TCR sequencing, the study relied on the ViraFEST assay. Positive SARS-CoV-2 PCR tests in the convalescent patients dated from March to December 2020, before Alpha, Beta and Delta variants emerged in the United States. Each well held approximately 2 million PBMCs cultured in IMDM containing roughly 5.4% human AB serum and around 9.2 IU/ml IL-2, with roughly 10 ug/ml peptide pools added. Half of the culture medium was replaced with fresh IL-2-containing medium on days 3 and 7. Once the cells had been in culture for roughly 11 days, the EasySep CD4+ T cell isolation kit was used to isolate CD4+ T cells by negative selection. Ficoll-Paque Plus gradient centrifugation was used to isolate PBMCs from whole blood, and the isolated PBMCs were then either used fresh or cryopreserved at -140C. Triplicate wells were generally used for each culture condition.

Overall study outcomes, separate from this receptor: Only a relatively small number of convalescent patients were included in the study, and early timepoints following natural infection were not analyzed. Nearly all vaccine-specific clones in convalescent patients (304 of 307) were mono-reactive for SARS-CoV-2 spike rather than cross-reactive with common cold coronaviruses. In convalescent patients, a median 86.3% of post-vaccine SARS-CoV-2-reactive clones were detected only after vaccination, and vaccine-specific priming was suggested by this finding. The median count of SARS-CoV-2-reactive clonotypes went up from 21 after infection to 30 to 40 after vaccination, although the change was not significant.

This sequence uses TRBV20-1 and TRBJ1-6; TRBD1 aligns with 7 central bases. This sample comprised CD4+ T cells from blood, cultured in vitro, obtained about 7 months after SARS-CoV-2 vaccination. The sequence was collected from a human donor who had recovered from COVID-19. At the DNA level, the sequence is TGCAGTGCTGGGGGACAGTATAATTCACCCCTCCACTTT. The translation is CSAGGQYNSPLHF.